The next 24 T cell receptor beta chains were all read from a single sample in a study of CD8 T cells in ankylosing spondylitis. The study, taken as a whole, reports: Blood from ankylosing spondylitis patients appeared to carry a characteristic roughly 8-variant TCR beta motif.

These TCRs are of unknown antigen specificity. One entry per CDR3 protein results from TCRdb running MiXCR on the 5' RACE reads. The repertoire holds about 840,000 distinct CDR3 sequences, 10% to 15% seen once, with more than 0.5% in the top ten. Sequencing used blood, either unsorted or a sorted T cell fraction (not recorded which). Receptors originate from a male donor with ankylosing spondylitis.

In its sample, this clonotype was seen many times. This chain uses TRBV3-1 with TRBJ2-5; D not certain. Germline-derived CDR1 and CDR2 are LGHDT and YNNKEL (reference sequence). The CDR3 is made up of 12 amino acids. V dropped 6 bases and J dropped 4 bases, with 9 bases sitting between them. The CDR3 is CASRVSGETQYF. DNA of the CDR3: TGTGCCAGCAGGGTTTCAGGAGAGACCCAGTACTTC.

The chain employs TRBV20-1 and TRBJ2-4; D is unresolved. The CDR3 spans 16 residues. Germline V gene lookup returns CDR1 DFQATT and CDR2 SNEGSKA (reference sequence). Trimming took off 3 bases at V and 4 bases at J, with 19 bases between the two ends. CDR3 sequence (DNA): TGCAGTGCTAGCCTTGGATGGAAGGTGGGGAAAAACATTCAGTACTTC. Translating gives CSASLGWKVGKNIQYF.

The CDR3 nucleotides read TGCAGCGCCCCGGGACAGGGGTGGCGTGAGCAGTTCTTC. The encoded protein is CSAPGQGWREQFF. The chain links TRBV29-1 to TRBJ2-1; TRBD1 matches 10 bases. The CDR3 runs to 13 residues. Losses at the gene ends were 7 bases for V and 9 bases for J; bases not matched to a gene: 9. Germline CDR1 reads SQVTM; CDR2 reads ANQGSEA.

There are a few counts of this clonotype. The V and J genes are TRBV7-2 and TRBJ1-4; D not resolved. Trimming cost V 5 bases and J 14 bases, with 18 bases left between them. Germline CDR1 SGHTA, CDR2 FQGNSA. This CDR3 comprises 13 residues. CDR3: CASSPDPQADLFF. In DNA form, the CDR3 reads TGTGCCAGCAGCCCAGACCCCCAGGCAGACCTGTTTTTT.

The chain has TRBV25-1 and TRBJ1-2; perhaps TRBD1 as D (5 bases). CDR1 and CDR2 (germline): MGHDK, SYGVNS. Trimming took 7 bases from V and 0 from J, leaving 12 bases between them. This CDR3 spans 14 amino acids. The CDR3 DNA sequence: TGTGCCAGCAACCCCAGGGTTACTAACTATGGCTACACCTTC. This encodes CASNPRVTNYGYTF.

V usage is TRBV29-1 and J usage is TRBJ1-5; weak D call: TRBD1 (5 bases). The germline CDR1 and CDR2 sequences are SQVTM and ANQGSEA. V was shortened by 7 bases and J by 3 bases, with 22 bases between the two germline ends. CDR3 length equals 16 residues. This chain's CDR3 is CSALIGDLLYNQPQHF. CDR3 coding DNA: TGCAGCGCCTTGATTGGGGACCTTCTTTACAATCAGCCCCAGCATTTT.

The table lists this clonotype with a few counts. The chain combines TRBV28 with TRBJ2-1; D gene uncertain. The CDR3 has 15 amino acids. Germline CDR1 reads MDHEN; CDR2 reads SYDVKM. Between the trimmed V and J ends, which lost 1 base and 7 bases, there was a span of 14 bases. CDR3 bases: TGTGCCAGCAGTTTATTAAGGCCTAGGGCGAATGAGCAGTTCTTC. Its protein product is CASSLLRPRANEQFF.

The CDR3 loop is CSASSRQGWGYSNQPQHF. In DNA form, the CDR3 reads TGCAGTGCTAGTTCCCGACAGGGCTGGGGGTATAGCAATCAGCCCCAGCATTTT. The chain has TRBV20-1 and TRBJ1-5; 7 bases agree with TRBD1. J gave up 0 bases and V 3 bases, and 14 bases lay outside the gene matches. The germline V gene encodes CDR1 DFQATT and CDR2 SNEGSKA (reference sequence). The CDR3 is 18 residues long.

This clonotype was counted only a few times. V gene TRBV5-1 combines with J gene TRBJ1-1, with 7 bases identical to TRBD1. The CDR3 contains 16 residues. The V segment lost 3 bases and the J segment 5 bases; nucleotides outside the gene matches: 13. CDR1 and CDR2 from the germline V gene are SGHRS and YFSETQ. The CDR3 protein is CASSSTGRWIGTEAFF. In nucleotides, the CDR3 is TGCGCCAGCAGCTCGACAGGGAGATGGATTGGGACTGAAGCTTTCTTT.

This rearrangement joins TRBV19 to TRBJ1-1; the D is unclear. From germline, CDR1 is LNHDA and CDR2 SQIVND (reference sequence). The CDR3 has 13 residues. With 9 bases removed from V and 1 base from J, the gap between germline ends came to 12 bases. For the CDR3, the DNA is TGTGCCAGCAAGGACCGACCGAACACTGAAGCTTTCTTT. Its protein product is CASKDRPNTEAFF.

In this sample, this clonotype turned up a few times. The chain joins TRBV6-2 or TRBV6-3 to TRBJ1-6, with unresolved D. V was pared by 2 bases and J by 7 bases, with 6 bases between. Germline V gene data show CDR1 as MNHEY and CDR2 as SVGEGT. The CDR3 extends over 13 amino acids. The CDR3 protein is CASSYDGNSPLHF. The DNA of the CDR3 is TGTGCCAGCAGTTACGACGGGAATTCACCCCTCCACTTT.

In its sample, this clonotype was seen a few times. The V gene is TRBV20-1, the J gene TRBJ1-6; tentative D call: TRBD1 (6 bases). CDR1 and CDR2 from the germline V gene are DFQATT and SNEGSKA (reference sequence). CDR3 length: 14 residues. The CDR3 DNA is TGCACGGCCCGGGGGGCAACCTATAATTCACCCCTCCACTTT. Its protein product is CTARGATYNSPLHF.

This clonotype was counted a few times. The gene calls are TRBV18 and TRBJ2-6; D is ambiguous. Trimming stripped 2 bases from V and 0 bases from J, with 14 bases between. The CDR3 is made up of 18 amino acids. Germline V gene lookup returns CDR1 KGHSH and CDR2 LQKENI. CDR3 DNA: TGTGCCAGCTCACCATTGGCCGTCCTCAGCTCTGGGGCCAACGTCCTGACTTTC. Its protein is CASSPLAVLSSGANVLTF.

This clonotype was counted only a few times. The chain combines TRBV7-2 with TRBJ2-7, with D tentatively TRBD2 (5 bases). The germline CDR1 and CDR2 sequences are SGHTA and FQGNSA. Trimming cost V 1 base and J 4 bases, with 17 bases left between them. The CDR3 totals 16 residues. In DNA form, the CDR3 reads TGTGCCAGCAGCTTAGGGCCGGTGACTATGACTTACGAGCAGTACTTC. This codes for CASSLGPVTMTYEQYF.

The rearrangement links TRBV20-1 to TRBJ2-3; unclear D gene. The CDR3 contains 13 residues. V was pared by 6 bases and J by 1 base, with 11 bases between. Per germline, CDR1 DFQATT and CDR2 SNEGSKA (reference sequence). Here the CDR3 DNA reads TGCAGTGCCCCCCCGGATCGCACAGATACGCAGTATTTT. Its translation: CSAPPDRTDTQYF.

The chain carries TRBV10-3 and TRBJ1-2; no clear D gene. The CDR3 runs to 13 residues. Trimming cost V 3 bases and J 6 bases, with 11 bases left between them. Germline V CDR1 and CDR2: ENHRY, SYGVKD. The CDR3 nucleotides read TGTGCCATCAGTGAACGGGAGCTGCATGGCTACACCTTC. It translates to CAISERELHGYTF.

This chain uses TRBV24-1 with TRBJ2-7, with TRBD2 as a possible D gene (5 bases). Trimming cost V 6 bases and J 8 bases, with 10 bases left between them. The CDR3 totals 11 residues. In germline, CDR1 is KGHDR, CDR2 SFDVKD. The CDR3 DNA follows: TGTGCCACCAGTCCCGGAGGAAAGCAGTACTTC. It encodes CATSPGGKQYF.

The J gene is TRBJ2-7, the V gene TRBV20-1; 7 nucleotides line up with TRBD1. The CDR3 consists of 13 residues. V shed 2 bases and J 5 bases; nucleotides not matched to a gene: 6. Germline CDR1 reads DFQATT; CDR2 reads SNEGSKA (reference sequence). CDR3 in DNA: TGCAGTGCTAGAAGGCAGGGGACAGACGAGCAGTACTTC. Protein: CSARRQGTDEQYF.

This clonotype came up a few times. The chain links TRBV25-1 to TRBJ2-1, with D maybe TRBD1 (5 bases). Germline CDR1 and CDR2: MGHDK and SYGVNS. The CDR3 covers 13 residues. V was trimmed by 6 bases and J by 5 bases, leaving 11 bases between them. The CDR3, as DNA: TGTGCCAGCAGCCCAGGGATTCACAATGAGCAGTTCTTC. This sequence encodes CASSPGIHNEQFF.

This clonotype was seen a handful of times. The chain is built from TRBV4-2 and TRBJ2-1; D unresolved. V was clipped by 0 bases and J by 3 bases, with 3 bases between them. Germline V gene data show CDR1 as LGHNA and CDR2 as YNFKEQ. The CDR3 has 13 residues. The CDR3 loop is CASSQDFYNEQFF. CDR3 sequence (DNA): TGTGCCAGCAGCCAAGATTTCTACAATGAGCAGTTCTTC.

This clonotype was counted only a few times. This sequence joins TRBV6-5 and TRBJ1-5; the D gene is possibly TRBD1 (5 bases). V lost 2 bases and J lost 3, with 14 bases in between. Germline lookup yields CDR1 MNHEY and CDR2 SVGAGI. The length of the CDR3 is 16 residues. The CDR3 reads CASSYLWGSYNQPQHF. The CDR3 DNA is TGTGCCAGCAGTTACCTGTGGGGGTCTTACAATCAGCCCCAGCATTTT.

The rearrangement links TRBV20-1 to TRBJ2-1, with 8 bases aligning to TRBD2. Germline trimming cut 0 bases from V and 0 bases from J; bases unmatched to any gene: 10. This CDR3 is 18 amino acids long. Germline lookup yields CDR1 DFQATT and CDR2 SNEGSKA (reference sequence). This CDR3 is CSARDWSAGGYSYNEQFF. The CDR3 DNA is TGCAGTGCTAGAGATTGGTCCGCGGGGGGATACTCCTACAATGAGCAGTTCTTC.

This clonotype was detected only a few times. The chain recombines TRBV7-9 with TRBJ2-7; TRBD1 agrees at 10 bases. Trimming removed 4 bases from V and 2 bases from J; junction bases left unmatched: 5. The CDR3 has 15 amino acids. Germline assignment: CDR1 SEHNR and CDR2 FQNEAQ (reference sequence). The CDR3 nucleotides read TGTGCCAGCAGCTCGACAGGGGGCGGCACCTACGAGCAGTACTTC. Protein sequence: CASSSTGGGTYEQYF.

This clonotype came up many times. V is TRBV29-1 and J is TRBJ2-5; 11 bases are shared with TRBD1. The CDR3 totals 14 residues. V lost 6 bases to trimming and J lost 4 bases; unmatched junction nucleotides: 7. Germline values: CDR1 SQVTM, CDR2 ANQGSEA. The CDR3 reads CSVDGTGGSETQYF. The CDR3 DNA follows: TGCAGCGTCGATGGGACAGGGGGTTCAGAGACCCAGTACTTC.